A single sample is the source of the 27 T cell receptor beta chains below, sequenced in a study of shared clonotypes between healthy human individuals. The table came from immunoSEQ multiplex PCR; TCRdb's copy has only in-frame clones and leaves some out. The table records about 730,000 clones, 55% to 75% of them present only once. Sequenced input: memory CD4+ T cells sorted from blood. Indicated subset: CD45RA-negative fraction. These receptor sequences come from a woman younger than 45 in good health.

CDR3 bases: TGTGCCAGCAGTGCGACCACCTACGAGCAGTACTTC. Its protein product is CASSATTYEQYF. The genes are TRBV6-1 and TRBJ2-7; unclear D gene. Deletions cut 4 bases from V and 2 bases from J, with 6 bases between. This CDR3 has 12 amino acids. Germline V gene data show CDR1 as MNHNS and CDR2 as SASEGT.

The J gene is TRBJ2-5, the V gene TRBV6-1; TRBD1 aligns across 9 bases. Germline loops: CDR1 MNHNS, CDR2 SASEGT. This CDR3 region has 15 residues. V dropped 7 bases and J dropped 5; count of bases not matched to a gene: 11. CDR3 sequence (DNA): TGTGCCAGCACCTCACCCACAGGGGGCGGTGAGACCCAGTACTTC. This encodes CASTSPTGGGETQYF.

A remark on this clone: Within the sample, other DNA sequences also encode this same CDR3. The chain recombines TRBV5-1 with TRBJ2-7, with 11 bases aligning to TRBD2. Germline CDR1 and CDR2: SGHRS and YFSETQ. After removal of 0 bases from V and 5 bases from J, the junction contained 4 bases not matched to a gene. The CDR3 is 15 amino acids. In DNA, the CDR3 is TGCGCCAGCAGCTTGGGACTAGCGGGACTGAACGAGCAGTACTTC. Amino acid sequence: CASSLGLAGLNEQYF.

J is TRBJ1-5 and V is TRBV9, with D hard to call. Germline V gene data show CDR1 as SGDLS and CDR2 as YYNGEE. The CDR3 has 14 residues. V was trimmed by 1 base and J by 2 bases, leaving 7 bases between them. The CDR3 reads CASSVSGGNQPQHF. CDR3 nucleotide sequence: TGTGCCAGCAGCGTAAGCGGGGGCAATCAGCCCCAGCATTTT.

Many counts were recorded for this clone. The chain employs TRBV21-1 and TRBJ2-7; the D call of TRBD1 is as the table states it, not checked on the DNA. TRBV21-1 is a pseudogene segment. CDR3 length: 15 residues. The CDR3: CASTQRTGSSYEQYF. The CDR3 nucleotides read TGTGCCAGCACCCAACGGACAGGCAGCTCCTACGAGCAGTACTTC.

This chain links TRBV7-9 with TRBJ1-2, with TRBD1 as a possible D gene (6 bases). Germline V gives CDR1 SEHNR, CDR2 FQNEAQ (reference sequence). The germline V and J ends were trimmed by 1 base and 6 bases, with 15 bases remaining between them. CDR3 length: 15 amino acids. CDR3 sequence reads: CASSLVGHSGHGYTF. As DNA, the CDR3 is TGTGCCAGCAGCTTAGTGGGACACTCAGGACATGGCTACACCTTC.

The chain joins TRBV2 to TRBJ1-2; no definite D call. Germline CDR1 is SNHLY and CDR2 is FYNNEI. V was pared by 4 bases and J by 4 bases, with 13 bases between. The CDR3 covers 14 residues. DNA of the CDR3: TGTGCCAGCAGTGCCCGGGTCTTGGCCTATGGCTACACCTTC. Amino acids: CASSARVLAYGYTF.

This clone was seen a few times. This chain links TRBV5-1 with TRBJ2-1; 9 bases are shared with TRBD2. This CDR3 is 14 amino acids long. Germline assignment: CDR1 SGHRS and CDR2 YFSETQ. V dropped 4 bases and J dropped 6; count of bases not matched to a gene: 5. The CDR3: CASSRETSGNEQFF. In DNA, the CDR3 is TGCGCCAGCAGCCGGGAGACTAGCGGCAATGAGCAGTTCTTC.

The chain couples TRBV19 to TRBJ2-2; D unclear. V shed 3 bases and J shed 2 bases, with 7 bases lying between them. In germline, CDR1 is LNHDA, CDR2 SQIVND (reference sequence). The CDR3 is made up of 14 amino acids. CDR3 coding DNA: TGTGCCAGTAGTATGGGGTCTAACACCGGGGAGCTGTTTTTT. Translation gives CASSMGSNTGELFF.

V is TRBV19 and J is TRBJ1-5; D is uncertain. Trimming removed 5 bases from V and 0 bases from J, with 11 bases in between. CDR3 length: 15 residues. The germline CDR1 and CDR2 sequences are LNHDA and SQIVND (reference sequence). DNA for the CDR3: TGTGCCAGTAGTGATGGAGCATATAGCAATCAGCCCCAGCATTTT. Protein: CASSDGAYSNQPQHF.

The chain recombines TRBV28 with TRBJ2-1; D is perhaps TRBD1 or TRBD2 (6 bases each). From germline, CDR1 is MDHEN and CDR2 SYDVKM. V lost 5 bases and J lost 6, with 11 bases in between. The CDR3 has 13 amino acids. CDR3 bases: TGTGCCAGCAGTCACAGGGAGGTCAATGAGCAGTTCTTC. Translation: CASSHREVNEQFF.

V usage is TRBV12-5 and J usage is TRBJ2-1; 9 bases are a match to TRBD1. CDR3 length: 11 amino acids. V shed 3 bases and J 16 bases; nucleotides not matched to a gene: 4. From germline, CDR1 is LGHNT and CDR2 FRNRAP. The CDR3 DNA sequence: TGTGCTAGTGGTTTCCGGGACAGGGTATTCTTC. Translating gives CASGFRDRVFF.

The sample holds one count of this clone. The J gene is TRBJ1-4, the V gene TRBV7-9; D remains unclear. V lost 6 bases and J lost 6, with 11 bases in between. Germline CDR1 reads SEHNR; CDR2 reads FQNEAQ (reference sequence). The CDR3 has 13 residues. The CDR3 region is CASSSGVDEKLFF. The CDR3 nucleotides read TGTGCCAGCAGTTCTGGGGTGGATGAAAAACTGTTTTTT.

The genes are TRBV5-1 and TRBJ2-1; no firm D call. Trimming pared 4 bases from V and 9 bases from J, leaving 11 bases between. The CDR3 contains 12 residues. Per germline, CDR1 SGHRS and CDR2 YFSETQ. The CDR3 is CASSLTEVEQFF. In DNA form, the CDR3 reads TGCGCCAGCAGCCTAACGGAAGTTGAGCAGTTCTTC.

V usage is TRBV2 and J usage is TRBJ1-4; D is unclear. The CDR3 totals 15 residues. Trimming removed 7 bases from V and 0 bases from J, with 12 bases in between. Germline assignment: CDR1 SNHLY and CDR2 FYNNEI. The CDR3 is CASKKPGTTNEKLFF. CDR3 bases: TGTGCCAGCAAGAAACCCGGGACAACTAATGAAAAACTGTTTTTT.

In nucleotides, the CDR3 is TGTGCCAGCTCACCTCGCGACGGTCCCAATCAGCCCCAGCATTTT. Translating gives CASSPRDGPNQPQHF. The J gene is TRBJ1-5, the V gene TRBV18; D gene ambiguous. The V end lost 3 bases, the J end lost 3 bases, and 12 bases lay between the germline ends. The germline CDR1 and CDR2 sequences are KGHSH and LQKENI. The CDR3 is 15 residues long.

A note on this clone: The sample has other DNA sequences that encode this CDR3 too. The CDR3 nucleotides read TGTGCCAGCTCGCGGGACAGGGGGTACGAGCAGTACTTC. Its translation: CASSRDRGYEQYF. The V gene is TRBV18, the J gene TRBJ2-7, with TRBD1 matching over 11 bases. With 6 bases clipped from V and 4 bases from J, the junction kept 2 bases outside the gene matches. This CDR3 has 13 amino acids. CDR1 and CDR2 from the germline V gene are KGHSH and LQKENI.

The chain employs TRBV9 and TRBJ2-1, with 7 bases lining up with TRBD2. V dropped 4 bases and J dropped 9; count of bases not matched to a gene: 10. CDR1 SGDLS and CDR2 YYNGEE come from the germline V gene. CDR3 size: 14 residues. CDR3 region: CASSYGLGIVEQFF. DNA for the CDR3: TGTGCCAGCAGCTACGGACTAGGCATCGTTGAGCAGTTCTTC.

The chain employs TRBV6-5 and TRBJ2-5; D is undetermined. V lost 2 bases, J lost 7 bases, and 14 bases lay in between. Germline CDR1 and CDR2: MNHEY and SVGAGI. This CDR3 contains 14 residues. Written as DNA, the CDR3 is TGTGCCAGCAGTTACCGTAGAGGCAGGTGGACCCAGTACTTC. It yields the protein CASSYRRGRWTQYF.

The chain combines TRBV28 with TRBJ2-5; D remains ambiguous. The CDR3 loop spans 11 amino acids. Trimming pared 5 bases from V and 5 bases from J, leaving 6 bases between. The germline V gene has CDR1 MDHEN and CDR2 SYDVKM. The CDR3 here is CASSLAETQYF. The CDR3 DNA sequence: TGTGCCAGCAGTCTTGCGGAGACCCAGTACTTC.

A note on this clone: The same CDR3 can be traced to other DNA sequences in this sample. The V and J genes are TRBV5-1 and TRBJ2-1; D is possibly TRBD2 (6 bases). Looked up from germline, CDR1 is SGHRS and CDR2 is YFSETQ. The length of the CDR3 is 15 residues. Trimming removed 4 bases from V and 2 bases from J, with 13 bases in between. The CDR3, as DNA: TGCGCCAGCAGCCGAAGTAGCGGAGCCTACAATGAGCAGTTCTTC. Protein: CASSRSSGAYNEQFF.

The CDR3 region has the DNA TGTGCCAGCAGCCGGACTAGCGGCTACGAGCAGTACTTC. It encodes CASSRTSGYEQYF. V usage is TRBV7-6 and J usage is TRBJ2-7; 10 bases line up with TRBD2. The CDR3 runs to 13 residues. Trimming removed 5 bases from V and 3 bases from J; junction bases left unmatched: 1. Germline CDR1 is SGHVS and CDR2 is FNYEAQ.

This clone was counted only a few times. This CDR3 is also generated by other DNA sequences in the sample. The rearrangement joins TRBV5-1 to TRBJ2-3; a weak D match, TRBD1 (5 bases). Deletions cut 4 bases from V and 0 bases from J, with 9 bases between. Germline V gives CDR1 SGHRS, CDR2 YFSETQ. This CDR3 is built from 14 residues. The CDR3 DNA reads as TGCGCCAGCAGCCTACAGGCTAGCACAGATACGCAGTATTTT. Its protein product is CASSLQASTDTQYF.

This clone occurred once. This rearrangement joins TRBV29-1 to TRBJ2-1; 8 bases line up with TRBD1. The V segment lost 6 bases and the J segment 9 bases; nucleotides outside the gene matches: 10. CDR3 size: 13 residues. Germline CDR1 reads SQVTM; CDR2 reads ANQGSEA. CDR3 DNA sequence: TGCAGCGTAGCTCCGGACAGGGATAGTGAGCAGTTCTTC. Protein product: CSVAPDRDSEQFF.

The chain is built from TRBV5-1 and TRBJ1-2; TRBD1 matches at 7 bases. V shed 2 bases, J shed 0 bases, and the junction held 16 bases outside the gene matches. In germline, CDR1 is SGHRS, CDR2 YFSETQ. The CDR3 is made up of 19 amino acids. The CDR3 coding sequence is TGCGCCAGCAGCTTTGGGGGCAGGGGGATTTATTCAACTAACTATGGCTACACCTTC. Translated: CASSFGGRGIYSTNYGYTF.

This sequence joins TRBV6-6 and TRBJ2-7, with D possibly matching TRBD1 (6 bases). Germline assignment: CDR1 MNHNY and CDR2 SVGAGI (reference sequence). V was clipped by 4 bases and J by 5 bases, with 12 bases between them. CDR3 size: 13 residues. DNA of the CDR3: TGTGCCAGCAGTTCGACAGGTGTCCACGAGCAGTACTTC. Translated: CASSSTGVHEQYF.

This clone was observed a single time. The genes are TRBV5-1 and TRBJ2-5; the D call may be TRBD1 or TRBD2 (6 bases each). Germline V gene sequence: CDR1 SGHRS, CDR2 YFSETQ. The CDR3 is 21 amino acids. Trimming took 0 bases from V and 0 from J, leaving 27 bases between them. As DNA, the CDR3 is TGCGCCAGCAGCTTGGGAAAAACAGGAGGAGGGGGTCGAAGTTACCAAGAGACCCAGTACTTC. It encodes CASSLGKTGGGGRSYQETQYF.